This TCR beta chain was recovered during a study of cytomegalovirus exposure and HLA in healthy donors. Per germline, CDR1 LGHNA and CDR2 YNFKEQ. The CDR3 sequence is 19 residues long. V dropped 1 base and J dropped 10; count of bases not matched to a gene: 22. This clone was detected only once. Primers included in the PCR were 60 Vbeta and 13 Jbeta primers. This table comes from immunoSEQ multiplex PCR, and its TCRdb copy is limited to in-frame clones, with some not included. The data contain about 200,000 clones, 70% to 90% of them singletons. V is TRBV4-2 and J is TRBJ2-1; 7 positions agree with TRBD2. Sample: PBMCs. The sequence came from a woman in her late teens or twenties in good health and CMV-seronegative. The CDR3 region is CASSQVVKIAGVRALEQFF. In DNA, the CDR3 is TGTGCCAGCAGCCAAGTCGTCAAGATAGCGGGTGTGCGGGCTCTGGAGCAGTTCTTC.